This T cell receptor (beta chain) stems from a study of graft-versus-host responses after intestinal transplantation. Study at large: Each transplant was multivisceral, liver-intestinal, or isolated intestinal. Tacrolimus and steroids were given for two to four years to all recipients after anti-thymocyte globulin induction.

The table came from immunoSEQ multiplex PCR; TCRdb's copy has only in-frame clones and leaves some out. The data hold roughly 40,000 clones, with 91% observed a single time. Looked up from germline, CDR1 is SEHNR and CDR2 is FQNEAQ (reference sequence). The CDR3 length is 12 residues. V was clipped by 5 bases and J by 3 bases, with 8 bases between them. Worth noting for this clone: The sample has other DNA sequences that encode this CDR3 too.

This TCR derives from a human patient who received an intestinal transplant, so some T cells may come from the graft donor. Sample: PBMCs, taken about 330 days after intestinal transplant. The chain employs TRBV7-9 and TRBJ2-7; D might be TRBD1 (5 bases). The CDR3 bases are TGTGCCAGCAGCCTGACAGACTACGAGCAGTACTTC. This sequence encodes CASSLTDYEQYF.